Detailed here is one T cell receptor beta chain. Its specificity is unknown. Sequencing was performed with immunoSEQ multiplex PCR; in TCRdb, only in-frame clones are kept and a portion is missing. The sample records 90,000 or so clones, roughly 89% being singletons. Germline V CDR1 and CDR2: SGHDN, FVKESK. The length of the CDR3 is 14 residues. V lost 5 bases to trimming and J lost 10 bases, with 18 bases between them. This sample is part of a study of OX40 agonist ivuxolimab in advanced cancers. Study findings and constraints: By week 6 at 0.1 to 3.0 mg/kg, blood CD4+ and CD8+ T cells had expanded clonally.

The clonotype was recovered from an adult with an advanced solid tumor such as melanoma, head and neck, liver or kidney cancer. This material consisted of CD4+ or CD8+ T cells sorted from blood, taken in a trial of the OX40 agonist ivuxolimab. The rearrangement joins TRBV14 to TRBJ2-1; TRBD2 is a possible D gene (6 bases). This CDR3 reads CASSMGDFFGEQFF. The CDR3 DNA sequence: TGTGCCAGCAGCATGGGGGACTTCTTTGGCGAGCAGTTCTTC.